Below are 2 T cell receptor beta chains sequenced from a single sample in a study of blood T cell repertoires in COVID-19. TCRdb's copy holds only in-frame clones and misses some; the assay was immunoSEQ multiplex PCR. This sample has around 210,000 clones, with almost 85% found just once. The sample consisted of peripheral blood. The receptor set was obtained from a man aged 45-60 years with COVID-19, enrolled during active disease.

This sequence joins TRBV5-1 and TRBJ2-5, with 10 bases aligning to TRBD2. CDR3 length: 17 residues. J lost 1 base, V lost 4 bases, and 10 bases had no gene match. Germline lookup yields CDR1 SGHRS and CDR2 YFSETQ. In DNA, the CDR3 is TGCGCCAGCAGCCCCGGGATAGCGGGGGGTCCCCAAGAGACCCAGTACTTC. It encodes CASSPGIAGGPQETQYF. Variable domain in full (rest from reference TRBV5-1 and TRBJ2-5): KAGVTQTPRYLIKTRGQQVTLSCSPISGHRSVSWYQQTPGQGLQFLFEYFSETQRNKGNFPGRFSGRQFSNSRSEMNVSTLELGDSALYLCASSPGIAGGPQETQYFGPGTRLLVL.

This chain connects TRBV5-1 to TRBJ2-1, with 9 positions matching TRBD2. V lost 8 bases to trimming and J lost 8 bases; unmatched junction nucleotides: 14. The CDR3 length is 15 residues. Germline V gene sequence: CDR1 SGHRS, CDR2 YFSETQ. The CDR3 loop reads CASSDGGGGAYEQFF. The CDR3 nucleotides read TGCGCCAGTTCGGATGGCGGCGGGGGGGCGTATGAGCAGTTCTTC.